Shown below are 22 T cell receptor beta chains from a single sample sequenced in a study of blood T cell repertoires in COVID-19. TCRdb's table, derived via immunoSEQ multiplex PCR, lists solely in-frame clones and lacks some. The sample shows around 250,000 clones, about 87% of them seen only once. Sequencing was done on a sample of PBMCs or T cells enriched from blood (not recorded which). The source is a woman aged 35 to 49 who had been exposed to COVID-19.

V and J are TRBV6-5 and TRBJ1-2; 11 positions agree with TRBD1. The J segment lost 8 bases and the V segment lost 4 bases, leaving 12 bases of the junction unmatched. CDR1 is MNHEY, CDR2 SVGAGI, per germline. The CDR3 sequence is 16 residues long. The chain's CDR3 is CASSSGQGASKRGYTF. CDR3 nucleotides: TGTGCCAGCAGTTCCGGACAGGGGGCGAGTAAGCGGGGCTACACCTTC.

With regard to this clone: Other DNA sequences in this specimen translate into the identical CDR3. The chain joins TRBV19 to TRBJ1-5; D gene ambiguous. The V and J ends lost 2 bases and 5 bases respectively, with 10 bases between them. Per the germline V gene, CDR1 is LNHDA and CDR2 is SQIVND (reference sequence). The CDR3 is 14 amino acids. CDR3 in amino acids: CASSILGRDQPQHF. The CDR3 nucleotides read TGTGCCAGTAGTATATTGGGGAGGGATCAGCCCCAGCATTTT.

The chain recombines TRBV2 with TRBJ1-2; a possible D gene is TRBD1 (6 bases). The CDR3 is made up of 14 amino acids. V lost 4 bases to trimming and J lost 0 bases, with 9 bases between them. Germline CDR1 is SNHLY and CDR2 is FYNNEI. The CDR3 DNA reads as TGTGCCAGCAGTGGGACAGTAGCTAACTATGGCTACACCTTC. Translation gives CASSGTVANYGYTF.

The rearrangement uses TRBV6-1 and TRBJ1-4; TRBD1 matches 8 bases. V shed 3 bases and J 8 bases; nucleotides not matched to a gene: 8. Germline CDR1 is MNHNS and CDR2 is SASEGT. CDR3 size: 15 residues. Written as DNA, the CDR3 is TGTGCCAGCAGTGACCACGGGACAGGAGGGGAAAAACTGTTTTTT. Protein sequence: CASSDHGTGGEKLFF.

The chain uses TRBV30 and TRBJ2-7; TRBD1 matches at 9 bases. V trimming: 1 base; J trimming: 4 bases; junction bases outside the gene matches: 5. CDR1 is GTSNPN, CDR2 SVGIG, per germline (reference sequence). This CDR3 region has 14 residues. The CDR3 region is CAWSDGTGWYEQYF. CDR3 in DNA: TGTGCCTGGAGTGATGGGACAGGGTGGTACGAGCAGTACTTC.

The chain has TRBV7-9 and TRBJ1-1; TRBD1 is a possible D gene (5 bases). Trimming took off 1 base at V and 5 bases at J, with 14 bases between the two ends. The CDR3 covers 15 residues. Germline CDR1 is SEHNR and CDR2 is FQNEAQ (reference sequence). As DNA, the CDR3 is TGTGCCAGCAGCTTAGTGGCGGGGGGTGGTACTGAAGCTTTCTTT. It translates to CASSLVAGGGTEAFF.

This sequence joins TRBV6-2 or TRBV6-3 and TRBJ2-1; TRBD2 agrees at 14 bases. Germline CDR1 and CDR2: MNHEY and SVGEGT. V gave up 2 bases and J gave up 10 bases; unmatched junction bases: 13. The CDR3 is 18 residues long. The CDR3 bases are TGTGCCAGCAGTTACACTCTTTTGGGGACTAGCGGGAGCTGGGAGCAGTTCTTC. Translated: CASSYTLLGTSGSWEQFF.

The CDR3 DNA reads as TGCGCCAGCAGCCTGACAGGGGCTGGGGGCTCCTATAATTCACCCCTCCACTTT. Translating it yields CASSLTGAGGSYNSPLHF. V and J are TRBV5-1 and TRBJ1-6; 8 nucleotides align to TRBD1. Germline V gives CDR1 SGHRS, CDR2 YFSETQ. CDR3 length: 18 residues. The J segment lost 0 bases and the V segment lost 4 bases, leaving 9 bases of the junction unmatched. Based on the CDR3 plus reference TRBV5-1 and TRBJ1-6, the full variable domain is KAGVTQTPRYLIKTRGQQVTLSCSPISGHRSVSWYQQTPGQGLQFLFEYFSETQRNKGNFPGRFSGRQFSNSRSEMNVSTLELGDSALYLCASSLTGAGGSYNSPLHFGNGTRLTVT.

This rearrangement joins TRBV28 to TRBJ1-4; 7 bases line up with TRBD1. V was clipped by 5 bases and J by 8 bases; unmatched bases: 8. Germline V CDR1 and CDR2: MDHEN, SYDVKM. The CDR3 runs 14 residues. CDR3 amino acids: CASSRGGSGEKLFF. The CDR3 bases are TGTGCCAGCAGTCGAGGGGGCTCGGGGGAAAAACTGTTTTTT.

The chain employs TRBV9 and TRBJ1-3, with D maybe TRBD1 (5 bases). The CDR3 extends over 17 amino acids. V was shortened by 3 bases and J by 0 bases, with 16 bases between the two germline ends. The V gene's germline CDR1 is SGDLS and CDR2 YYNGEE. Written as DNA, the CDR3 is TGTGCCAGCAGCGCTTATTCCGGGGGAATCTCTGGAAACACCATATATTTT. Amino acid sequence: CASSAYSGGISGNTIYF.

The rearrangement joins TRBV28 to TRBJ1-1; D is ambiguous. V lost 10 bases, J lost 5 bases, and 17 bases lay in between. Germline assignment: CDR1 MDHEN and CDR2 SYDVKM. This CDR3 spans 13 amino acids. DNA for the CDR3: TGTGCCATCAAAGGAGTGGCATTGACTGAAGCTTTCTTT. It is translated as CAIKGVALTEAFF.

The chain joins TRBV18 to TRBJ2-1; 8 positions agree with TRBD1. Germline CDR1 and CDR2: KGHSH and LQKENI. V trimming: 6 bases; J trimming: 0 bases; junction bases outside the gene matches: 10. The CDR3 extends over 17 amino acids. The CDR3 region is CASSGQDAVSSYNEQFF. As DNA, the CDR3 is TGTGCCAGCTCGGGACAGGATGCTGTAAGCTCCTACAATGAGCAGTTCTTC.

V is TRBV5-4 and J is TRBJ1-1; D might be TRBD1 (5 bases). There are 12 residues in the CDR3. Trimming stripped 9 bases from V and 0 bases from J, with 9 bases between. Germline CDR1 reads SGHNT; CDR2 reads YYREEE (reference sequence). CDR3 amino acids: CATSTVNTEAFF. In DNA, the CDR3 is TGTGCCACCTCGACAGTGAACACTGAAGCTTTCTTT.

The chain carries TRBV29-1 and TRBJ2-1, with D maybe TRBD1 (5 bases). CDR3 size: 12 residues. Germline CDR1 is SQVTM and CDR2 is ANQGSEA. The V end was cut by 3 bases, the J end by 9 bases, with 12 bases between. CDR3: CSVDSGKGEQFF. CDR3 in DNA: TGCAGCGTTGATTCAGGGAAGGGTGAGCAGTTCTTC.

The chain uses TRBV9 and TRBJ2-1; 12 positions agree with TRBD2. The germline gives CDR1 SGDLS, CDR2 YYNGEE. Germline trimming cut 4 bases from V and 5 bases from J; bases unmatched to any gene: 7. The CDR3 spans 16 residues. The CDR3, as DNA: TGTGCCAGCAGCCCCCGGACTAGCGGGACCAACAATGAGCAGTTCTTC. It codes for CASSPRTSGTNNEQFF.

The chain links TRBV9 to TRBJ1-2, with D perhaps TRBD1 (6 bases). With 3 bases removed from V and 4 bases from J, the gap between germline ends came to 16 bases. The CDR3 loop spans 15 amino acids. Per the germline V gene, CDR1 is SGDLS and CDR2 is YYNGEE. This CDR3 is CASSGRTDATYGYTF. Written as DNA, the CDR3 is TGTGCCAGCAGCGGAAGGACAGACGCTACCTATGGCTACACCTTC.

This chain joins TRBV5-1 and TRBJ2-1; maybe TRBD2 (5 bases). CDR3 length equals 12 residues. The V gene's germline CDR1 is SGHRS and CDR2 YFSETQ. Trimming removed 4 bases at V and 9 bases at J, with 11 bases between. The DNA for the CDR3 is TGCGCCAGCAGCATTCCTAGCAGTGAGCAGTTCTTC. It codes for CASSIPSSEQFF. The complete variable domain, with remaining parts taken from reference TRBV5-1 and TRBJ2-1, reads KAGVTQTPRYLIKTRGQQVTLSCSPISGHRSVSWYQQTPGQGLQFLFEYFSETQRNKGNFPGRFSGRQFSNSRSEMNVSTLELGDSALYLCASSIPSSEQFFGPGTRLTVL.

V usage is TRBV28 and J usage is TRBJ2-1; TRBD1 aligns across 9 bases. The length of the CDR3 is 15 residues. Germline values: CDR1 MDHEN, CDR2 SYDVKM. The V segment lost 2 bases and the J segment 5 bases; nucleotides outside the gene matches: 4. The CDR3 nucleotides read TGTGCCAGCAGTTTACTTGGACAGGGGAACAATGAGCAGTTCTTC. Translated, it gives CASSLLGQGNNEQFF. The variable domain in full, with the rest retrieved from reference TRBV28 and TRBJ2-1, is DVKVTQSSRYLVKRTGEKVFLECVQDMDHENMFWYRQDPGLGLRLIYFSYDVKMKEKGDIPEGYSVSREKKERFSLILESASTNQTSMYLCASSLLGQGNNEQFFGPGTRLTVL.

The rearrangement uses TRBV19 and TRBJ1-3; TRBD1 matches 7 bases. Germline V gives CDR1 LNHDA, CDR2 SQIVND (reference sequence). V was clipped by 3 bases and J by 0 bases; unmatched bases: 5. The CDR3 consists of 16 residues. The DNA of the CDR3 is TGTGCCAGTAGTATTGAGACAGGGCTCTCTGGAAACACCATATATTTT. It translates to CASSIETGLSGNTIYF.

In this sample, this clone turned up once. CDR3 DNA sequence: TGTGCCAGCAGTCCCGGGACAGAGAGATACAATGAGCAGTTCTTC. Translation: CASSPGTERYNEQFF. The chain links TRBV27 to TRBJ2-1; TRBD1 matches 7 bases. The V gene's germline CDR1 is MNHEY and CDR2 SMNVEV (reference sequence). With V trimmed by 5 bases and J by 4 bases, 8 bases remained unmatched. The CDR3 extends over 15 amino acids.

This clone showed up just a few times. The chain's CDR3 is CASSPYGGYGDTQYF. The CDR3 DNA sequence: TGCGCCAGCAGCCCATACGGGGGTTACGGAGATACGCAGTATTTT. The chain links TRBV4-1 to TRBJ2-3, with TRBD2 as a possible D gene (6 bases). Germline V gives CDR1 MGHRA, CDR2 YSYEKL. CDR3 length: 15 amino acids. V dropped 4 bases and J dropped 5 bases, with 16 bases sitting between them.

This clone was counted only a few times. The chain recombines TRBV4-3 with TRBJ1-1; D is undetermined. The V end was cut by 2 bases, the J end by 1 base, with 11 bases between. Germline loops: CDR1 LGHNA, CDR2 YSLEER. The CDR3 is made up of 15 amino acids. CDR3 in amino acids: CASSQRREGNTEAFF. The CDR3 bases are TGCGCCAGCAGCCAAAGGAGAGAGGGGAACACTGAAGCTTTCTTT.